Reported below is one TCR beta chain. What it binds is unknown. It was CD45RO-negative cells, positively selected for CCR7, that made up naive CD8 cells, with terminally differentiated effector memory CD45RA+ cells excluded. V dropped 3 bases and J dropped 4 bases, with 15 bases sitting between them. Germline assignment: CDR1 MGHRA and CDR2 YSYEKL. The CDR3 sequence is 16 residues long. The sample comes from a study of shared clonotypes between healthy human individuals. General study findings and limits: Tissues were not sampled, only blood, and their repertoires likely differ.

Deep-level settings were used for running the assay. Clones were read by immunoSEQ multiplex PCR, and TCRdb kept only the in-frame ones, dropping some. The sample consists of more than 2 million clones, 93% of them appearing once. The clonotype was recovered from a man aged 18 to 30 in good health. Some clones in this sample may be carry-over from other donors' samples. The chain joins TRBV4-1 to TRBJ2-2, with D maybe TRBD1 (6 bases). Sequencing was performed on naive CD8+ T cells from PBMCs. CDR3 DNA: TGCGCCAGCAGCCATCGTGACAGGTCGAGCACCGGGGAGCTGTTTTTT. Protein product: CASSHRDRSSTGELFF.